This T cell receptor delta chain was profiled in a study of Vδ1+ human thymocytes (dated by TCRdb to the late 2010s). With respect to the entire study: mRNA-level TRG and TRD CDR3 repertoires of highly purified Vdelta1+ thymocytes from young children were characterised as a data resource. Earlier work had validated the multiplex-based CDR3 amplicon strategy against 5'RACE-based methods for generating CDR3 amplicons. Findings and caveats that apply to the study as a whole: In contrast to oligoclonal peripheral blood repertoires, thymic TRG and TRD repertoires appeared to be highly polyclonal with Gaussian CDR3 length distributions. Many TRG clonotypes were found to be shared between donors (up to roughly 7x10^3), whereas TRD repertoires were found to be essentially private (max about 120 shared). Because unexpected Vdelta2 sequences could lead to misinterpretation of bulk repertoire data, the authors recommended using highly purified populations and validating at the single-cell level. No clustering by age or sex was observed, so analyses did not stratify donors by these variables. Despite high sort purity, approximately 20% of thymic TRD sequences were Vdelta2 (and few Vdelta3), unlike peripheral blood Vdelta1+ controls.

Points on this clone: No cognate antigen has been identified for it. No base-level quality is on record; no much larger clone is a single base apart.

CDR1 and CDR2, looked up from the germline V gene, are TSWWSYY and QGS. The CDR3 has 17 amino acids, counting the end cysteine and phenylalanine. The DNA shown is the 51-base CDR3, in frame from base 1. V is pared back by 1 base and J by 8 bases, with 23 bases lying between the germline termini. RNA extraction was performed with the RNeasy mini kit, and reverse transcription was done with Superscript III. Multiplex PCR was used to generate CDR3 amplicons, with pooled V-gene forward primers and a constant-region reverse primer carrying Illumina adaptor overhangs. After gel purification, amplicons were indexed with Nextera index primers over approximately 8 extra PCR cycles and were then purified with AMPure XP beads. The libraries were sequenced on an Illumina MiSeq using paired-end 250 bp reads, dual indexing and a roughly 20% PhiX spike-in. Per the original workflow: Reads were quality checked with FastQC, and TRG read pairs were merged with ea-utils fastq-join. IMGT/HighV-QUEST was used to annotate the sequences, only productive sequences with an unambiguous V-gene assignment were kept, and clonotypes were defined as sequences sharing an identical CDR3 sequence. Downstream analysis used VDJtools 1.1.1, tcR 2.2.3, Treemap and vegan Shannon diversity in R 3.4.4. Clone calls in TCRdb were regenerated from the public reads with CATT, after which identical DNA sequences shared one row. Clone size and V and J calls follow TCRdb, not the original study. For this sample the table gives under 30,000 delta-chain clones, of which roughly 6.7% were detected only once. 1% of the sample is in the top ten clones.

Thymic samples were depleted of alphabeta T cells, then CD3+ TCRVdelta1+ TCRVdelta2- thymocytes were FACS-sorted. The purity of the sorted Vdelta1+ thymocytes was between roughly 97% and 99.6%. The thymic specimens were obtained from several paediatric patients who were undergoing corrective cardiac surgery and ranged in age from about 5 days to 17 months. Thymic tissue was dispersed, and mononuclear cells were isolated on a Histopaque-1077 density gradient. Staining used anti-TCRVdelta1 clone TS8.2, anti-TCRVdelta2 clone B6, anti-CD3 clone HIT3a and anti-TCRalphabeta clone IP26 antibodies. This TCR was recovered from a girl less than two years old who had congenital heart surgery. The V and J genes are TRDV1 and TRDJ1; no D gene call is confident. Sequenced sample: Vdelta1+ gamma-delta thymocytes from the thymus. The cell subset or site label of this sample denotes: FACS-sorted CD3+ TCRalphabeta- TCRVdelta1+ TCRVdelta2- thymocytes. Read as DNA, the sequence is TGTGCTCTTGGGGAACGGGGCTTAACGCCCTCGCCCTGGAAACTCATCTTT. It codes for CALGERGLTPSPWKLIF.